The 27 T cell receptor beta chains below all came from one sample that was sequenced in a study of blood T cell repertoires in COVID-19. TCRdb's copy holds only in-frame clones and misses some; the assay was immunoSEQ multiplex PCR. The table includes over 300,000 clones, 70% to 90% detected once. The sample taken for sequencing was peripheral blood. Receptor source: a man aged 35-49 years with acute or convalescent COVID-19.

The chain recombines TRBV28 with TRBJ1-2; 7 bases agree with TRBD1. Germline lookup yields CDR1 MDHEN and CDR2 SYDVKM. Unmatched junction bases numbered 10, after V lost 5 bases and J lost 7 bases. The CDR3 extends over 14 amino acids. The CDR3 region has the DNA TGTGCCAGCAGTATAACTACAGGGGTTGGTGGCTACACCTTC. Residues: CASSITTGVGGYTF.

This chain links TRBV3-1 (or the pseudogene TRBV3-2) with TRBJ1-1; no firm D call. This CDR3 region has 14 residues. In germline, CDR1 is LGHDT, CDR2 YNNKEL (reference sequence). Trimming took off 3 bases at V and 1 base at J, with 9 bases between the two ends. The CDR3 is CASSHSAGNTEAFF. The CDR3 DNA reads TGTGCCAGCAGCCATTCGGCGGGGAACACTGAAGCTTTCTTT.

The DNA of the CDR3 is TGTGCCAGCAGCTTCGAGAGGAACACTGAAGCTTTCTTT. Translation: CASSFERNTEAFF. The chain couples TRBV13 to TRBJ1-1; D uncertain. The V end lost 3 bases, the J end lost 1 base, and 6 bases lay between the germline ends. Germline V CDR1 and CDR2: PRHDT, FYEKMQ (reference sequence). This CDR3 region has 13 residues. Based on the CDR3 plus reference TRBV13 and TRBJ1-1, the full variable domain is AAGVIQSPRHLIKEKRETATLKCYPIPRHDTVYWYQQGPGQDPQFLISFYEKMQSDKGSIPDRFSAQQFSDYHSELNMSSLELGDSALYFCASSFERNTEAFFGQGTRLTVV.

This chain uses TRBV6-5 with TRBJ2-1; 11 bases align to TRBD2. CDR1 MNHEY and CDR2 SVGAGI come from the germline V gene. Trimming cost V 6 bases and J 6 bases; bases outside gene matches: 4. CDR3 length: 14 amino acids. CDR3 sequence reads: CASSPGTSGNEQFF. The CDR3 bases are TGTGCCAGCAGCCCAGGGACTAGCGGCAATGAGCAGTTCTTC.

CDR3 coding DNA: TGTGCCAGCAGCCTCAGGGGCTCCTACGAGCAGTACTTC. This translates into CASSLRGSYEQYF. This rearrangement joins TRBV7-8 to TRBJ2-7; weak D call: TRBD1 (6 bases). This CDR3 is 13 amino acids long. V was cut by 5 bases and J by 0 bases, with 8 bases left in between. CDR1 SGHVS and CDR2 FQNEAQ come from the germline V gene.

The V gene is TRBV5-1, the J gene TRBJ1-2; TRBD1 matches 8 bases. CDR1 and CDR2 from the germline V gene are SGHRS and YFSETQ. This CDR3 is built from 14 residues. V lost 4 bases and J lost 8; bases outside the gene matches: 10. The CDR3 DNA reads as TGCGCCAGCAGCGACAGGGGATCTTCTCACGGCTACACCTTC. Translated: CASSDRGSSHGYTF.

The J gene is TRBJ1-5, the V gene TRBV28; D may be TRBD1 (5 bases). CDR1 is MDHEN, CDR2 SYDVKM, per germline. The CDR3 covers 13 residues. V lost 3 bases, J lost 7 bases, and 10 bases lay in between. DNA for the CDR3: TGTGCCAGCAGTTTGGGGAAGGGGCAGCCCCAGCATTTT. Translation: CASSLGKGQPQHF.

This sequence joins TRBV19 and TRBJ2-1; TRBD2 might be the D (5 bases). V dropped 7 bases and J dropped 10 bases, with 23 bases sitting between them. The CDR3 contains 15 residues. Looked up from germline, CDR1 is LNHDA and CDR2 is SQIVND (reference sequence). This CDR3 reads CASTNRDFSNGEQFF. CDR3 bases: TGTGCCAGTACGAACCGGGATTTCTCAAATGGAGAGCAGTTCTTC.

This clone is a singleton in its sample. The CDR3 DNA sequence: TGTGCCAGCAGTACAGCAAGAGTACTCTATAGCAATCAGCCCCAGCATTTT. Translation: CASSTARVLYSNQPQHF. V is TRBV27 and J is TRBJ1-5; D unresolved. Germline CDR1 MNHEY, CDR2 SMNVEV (reference sequence). This CDR3 has 17 residues. V lost 5 bases, J lost 0 bases, and 17 bases lay in between.

The gene calls are TRBV5-4 and TRBJ1-1; D gene ambiguous. The CDR3 contains 11 residues. V shed 7 bases and J shed 5 bases, with 9 bases lying between them. Germline CDR1 is SGHNT and CDR2 is YYREEE (reference sequence). The CDR3 is CASSRGTEAFF. CDR3 in DNA: TGTGCCAGCTCGCGGGGTACTGAAGCTTTCTTT.

This clone was seen a single time. This chain joins TRBV27 and TRBJ2-1, with TRBD2 matching over 16 bases. Trimming took 4 bases from V and 4 from J; bases not matched to a gene: 4. CDR1 and CDR2 (germline): MNHEY, SMNVEV (reference sequence). This CDR3 comprises 17 residues. In nucleotides, the CDR3 is TGTGCCAGCAGTTCGCAGGGACTAGCGGGAGGGTACAATGAGCAGTTCTTC. Encoded protein: CASSSQGLAGGYNEQFF.

The chain has TRBV9 and TRBJ1-2; the match to TRBD1 covers 7 bases. The CDR3 loop spans 13 amino acids. CDR1 is SGDLS and CDR2 is YYNGEE in the germline V gene. Trimming at V came to 3 bases and at J to 7 bases, leaving 6 bases not matched to a gene. CDR3 amino acids: CASSGQGLVGYTF. DNA for the CDR3: TGTGCCAGCAGCGGACAGGGTTTAGTTGGCTACACCTTC.

The genes are TRBV12-3 or TRBV12-4 and TRBJ1-1, with D tentatively TRBD1 (5 bases). This CDR3 has 12 residues. V lost 4 bases to trimming and J lost 7 bases, with 10 bases between them. The CDR3 nucleotides are TGTGCCAGCAGTTCATCAGGGTTTGAAGCTTTCTTT. Translation gives CASSSSGFEAFF.

The V gene is TRBV9, the J gene TRBJ2-2; TRBD2 agrees at 11 bases. This CDR3 is 16 amino acids long. V lost 5 bases and J lost 6; bases outside the gene matches: 9. Looked up from germline, CDR1 is SGDLS and CDR2 is YYNGEE. CDR3 coding DNA: TGTGCCAGCAGTGGCGCACTAGCGGGAGCGGCCGGGGAGCTGTTTTTT. Its translation: CASSGALAGAAGELFF.

The chain employs TRBV30 and TRBJ1-1, with D hard to call. Germline CDR1 reads GTSNPN; CDR2 reads SVGIG (reference sequence). Trimming stripped 0 bases from V and 3 bases from J, with 8 bases between. This CDR3 spans 13 amino acids. The DNA of the CDR3 is TGTGCCTGGAGTGTACGGAGGGACACTGAAGCTTTCTTT. It encodes CAWSVRRDTEAFF.

The CDR3 reads CASSSRQGKETQYF. The DNA of the CDR3 is TGCGCCAGCAGCTCGCGACAGGGCAAAGAGACCCAGTACTTC. The rearrangement links TRBV4-1 to TRBJ2-5; 7 nucleotides agree with TRBD1. The germline V gene encodes CDR1 MGHRA and CDR2 YSYEKL. The CDR3 contains 14 residues. Losses at the gene ends were 5 bases for V and 3 bases for J; bases not matched to a gene: 6.

This clone has just one count. The chain recombines TRBV19 with TRBJ2-1; 7 positions agree with TRBD1. The V segment lost 6 bases and the J segment 5 bases; nucleotides outside the gene matches: 7. CDR3 length: 14 amino acids. CDR1 LNHDA and CDR2 SQIVND come from the germline V gene (reference sequence). CDR3 loop: CASSPDREDNEQFF. The DNA for the CDR3 is TGTGCCAGTAGCCCCGACAGGGAAGACAATGAGCAGTTCTTC.

V usage is TRBV5-1 and J usage is TRBJ1-3; 12 nucleotides align to TRBD1. Germline CDR1 SGHRS, CDR2 YFSETQ. There are 16 residues in the CDR3. V gave up 4 bases and J gave up 4 bases; unmatched junction bases: 6. CDR3 in amino acids: CASSPDGTGGGNTIYF. The CDR3 DNA reads TGCGCCAGCAGCCCGGACGGGACAGGGGGCGGAAACACCATATATTTT.

About this clone: Other DNA sequences in the sample encode the same CDR3. CDR3 nucleotides: TGTGCCAGTAGTATACGCAGGAGCAATCAGCCCCAGCATTTT. Translation gives CASSIRRSNQPQHF. The V call is TRBV19, the J call TRBJ1-5, with D unclear. The length of the CDR3 is 14 residues. CDR1 LNHDA and CDR2 SQIVND come from the germline V gene (reference sequence). The V end was cut by 2 bases, the J end by 1 base, with 6 bases between.

The gene calls are TRBV6-1 and TRBJ2-5; TRBD1 might be the D (6 bases). CDR3 length equals 13 residues. Germline CDR1 reads MNHNS; CDR2 reads SASEGT. The V end lost 2 bases, the J end lost 6 bases, and 10 bases lay between the germline ends. CDR3 protein: CASSERTAKTQYF. DNA of the CDR3: TGTGCCAGCAGTGAACGGACAGCGAAGACCCAGTACTTC.

The chain has TRBV19 and TRBJ2-3; a possible D gene is TRBD1 (6 bases). The V end lost 2 bases, the J end lost 3 bases, and 12 bases lay between the germline ends. The CDR3 is made up of 15 amino acids. Germline loops: CDR1 LNHDA, CDR2 SQIVND (reference sequence). The CDR3 sequence is CASSISRGSTDTQYF. The CDR3 nucleotides read TGTGCCAGTAGTATAAGTAGGGGGTCAACAGATACGCAGTATTTT.

The chain links TRBV5-1 to TRBJ2-1; TRBD2 matches 9 bases. Germline V gene data show CDR1 as SGHRS and CDR2 as YFSETQ. V gave up 10 bases and J gave up 4 bases; unmatched junction bases: 9. The CDR3 has 14 residues. This chain's CDR3 is CASYGTSQYNEQFF. The CDR3 DNA sequence: TGCGCCTCCTATGGGACTAGCCAGTACAATGAGCAGTTCTTC.

The rearrangement joins TRBV28 to TRBJ2-1; 7 bases map to TRBD1. The ends lost 6 bases at V and 12 bases at J; junction bases unmatched: 8. Germline lookup yields CDR1 MDHEN and CDR2 SYDVKM. The CDR3 has 12 amino acids. In DNA form, the CDR3 reads TGTGCCAGCAGAAGAGGGACAGAGGTGCAGTTCTTC. Residues: CASRRGTEVQFF. Looking up the rest from reference TRBV28 and TRBJ2-1 gives the full variable domain: DVKVTQSSRYLVKRTGEKVFLECVQDMDHENMFWYRQDPGLGLRLIYFSYDVKMKEKGDIPEGYSVSREKKERFSLILESASTNQTSMYLCASRRGTEVQFFGPGTRLTVL.

The chain joins TRBV11-2 to TRBJ2-5; D not resolved. This CDR3 has 14 residues. Germline V gene lookup returns CDR1 SGHAT and CDR2 FQNNGV. V was cut by 2 bases and J by 3 bases, with 10 bases left in between. The CDR3 DNA reads as TGTGCCAGCAGCTTATTTCCTAGGAAAGAGACCCAGTACTTC. Its translation is CASSLFPRKETQYF.

This clone was observed once. This chain uses TRBV13 with TRBJ2-1; 10 bases align to TRBD2. The CDR3 has 13 amino acids. The J segment lost 12 bases and the V segment lost 5 bases, leaving 7 bases of the junction unmatched. Germline assignment: CDR1 PRHDT and CDR2 FYEKMQ (reference sequence). The CDR3 is CASSTTSGVGQFF. In DNA, the CDR3 is TGTGCCAGCAGCACCACTAGCGGGGTTGGGCAGTTCTTC.

The V call is TRBV21-1, the J call TRBJ2-3; TRBD2 is the table's D call and was not checked against the DNA. TRBV21-1 is termed a pseudogene. The CDR3 has 16 residues. The CDR3 nucleotides read TGTGCCATCTTCCCAGAGCGGGAGGAACCCACAGATACGCAGTATTTT. It yields the protein CAIFPEREEPTDTQYF.

This clone was picked up a small number of times. This sequence joins TRBV19 and TRBJ1-2; a weak D match, TRBD1 (5 bases). The CDR3 runs to 14 residues. Germline CDR1 and CDR2: LNHDA and SQIVND (reference sequence). Trimming left V 7 bases short and J 0 bases short, with 12 bases between. The CDR3: CASTPQGANYGYTF. The CDR3 DNA is TGTGCCAGTACCCCCCAAGGGGCTAACTATGGCTACACCTTC.